This T cell receptor (beta chain) was recovered during a study of post-analysis software for immune sequencing data. Study context: The courses of disease that were included comprised relapsing-remitting, secondary progressive and progressive-relapsing multiple sclerosis. Findings and caveats of the study: TRBV5-6, TRBV5-1 and TRBV20-1 belonged to a set of roughly 5 TRBV segments that were more frequent in patients than controls. Significantly decreased normalized Chao1 diversity was recorded for multiple sclerosis patients relative to controls. Samples prepared in the same batch strongly co-clustered by F measure.

The sample holds a few counts of this clonotype. Its specificity is unknown. Unique molecular identifiers had been added to the TCR beta cDNA libraries. Once roughly 1 to 11 million T cells were used, roughly 0.5 million cDNA molecules resulted. From the PCR reads, TCRdb called clonotypes with MiXCR, one entry per CDR3 protein. The data contain roughly 580,000 distinct CDR3 sequences, roughly 46% of them singletons. Trimming removed 3 bases at V and 10 bases at J, with 8 bases between. CDR1 is SGHRS and CDR2 is YFSETQ in the germline V gene. This CDR3 has 11 amino acids. The V gene is TRBV5-1, the J gene TRBJ2-4, with TRBD2 as a possible D gene (6 bases). The source is a girl between 10 and 17 years old with multiple sclerosis. The sample comprised blood. The chain's CDR3 is CASSWGRIQYF. Here the CDR3 DNA reads TGCGCCAGCAGCTGGGGGAGGATTCAGTACTTC. Full variable domain (missing parts from reference TRBV5-1 and TRBJ2-4): KAGVTQTPRYLIKTRGQQVTLSCSPISGHRSVSWYQQTPGQGLQFLFEYFSETQRNKGNFPGRFSGRQFSNSRSEMNVSTLELGDSALYLCASSWGRIQYFGAGTRLSVL.